This paragraph reports one T cell receptor beta chain. The sample originates from a study of blood T cell repertoires in COVID-19. Study-level information: The origin of the acute and convalescent COVID-19 samples was the United States, Italy and Spain. T cells, B-cell-depleted T cells, or PBMCs supplied cDNA or gDNA.

The CDR3 contains 13 residues. Between the trimmed V and J ends, which lost 1 base and 9 bases, there was a span of 16 bases. Germline loops: CDR1 SQVTM, CDR2 ANQGSEA. As handled by the study authors: For nucleated cells, counts were estimated from reference gene primer amplification. Libraries were prepared by immunoSEQ multiplex PCR; TCRdb keeps only in-frame clonotypes and omits some of them. V and J calls and clone size are as listed in that table; D and trimming were resolved from the DNA. Among 90,000 to 150,000 clones listed, roughly four fifths were seen once. Sequences were obtained from peripheral blood. The TCR was taken from a human donor in a cohort sampled during active COVID-19. The chain is built from TRBV29-1 and TRBJ2-7, with D tentatively TRBD2 (6 bases). The CDR3 nucleotides read TGCAGCGTTGAAGGGGCCAGGGTGGGAGGGCAGTACTTC. This translates into CSVEGARVGGQYF.